Below are 20 T cell receptor beta chains sequenced from a single sample in a study of T-cell reconstitution after alpha-beta-depleted transplantation in children. Unique molecular identifiers were built into the TCRbeta library. One entry per CDR3 protein results from TCRdb running MiXCR on the PCR reads. The profile shows fewer than 350,000 distinct CDR3 sequences, roughly 12% of them singletons. The material was peripheral blood, obtained 180 days after TCRalphabeta/CD19-depleted stem cell transplant. These TCRs come from a male patient aged 2-9 years who had a stem cell transplant for chronic granulomatous disease, so the T cells may come from the graft donor.

This clonotype was seen repeatedly, ten times or more. The V call is TRBV5-1, the J call TRBJ2-7, with 10 bases identical to TRBD2. This CDR3 contains 17 residues. J was trimmed by 4 bases and V by 4 bases; bases with no gene match: 14. Germline CDR1 is SGHRS and CDR2 is YFSETQ. The CDR3 bases are TGCGCCAGCAGCCCACGTCCCCTAGCGGGAGATGAGTACGAGCAGTACTTC. It yields the protein CASSPRPLAGDEYEQYF.

There are many counts of this clonotype. The chain is built from TRBV27 and TRBJ1-1; D may be TRBD1 (5 bases). The V end was cut by 2 bases, the J end by 4 bases, with 14 bases between. CDR3 size: 15 residues. Germline values: CDR1 MNHEY, CDR2 SMNVEV (reference sequence). The CDR3 DNA reads as TGTGCCAGCAGTTTAAGGCGGGGGAGGGCCACTGAAGCTTTCTTT. Translated: CASSLRRGRATEAFF.

This clonotype appeared many times. V and J are TRBV5-5 and TRBJ2-3; 11 bases line up with TRBD2. The CDR3 has 15 residues. J lost 11 bases, V lost 1 base, and 9 bases had no gene match. CDR1 SGHKS and CDR2 YYEKEE come from the germline V gene (reference sequence). The CDR3 loop is CASSLSGLAVTKQYF. The CDR3 DNA sequence: TGTGCCAGCAGCTTGTCGGGACTAGCGGTAACTAAGCAGTATTTT.

This clonotype came up many times. J is TRBJ1-4 and V is TRBV4-3; D not certain. The CDR3 covers 16 residues. Trimming stripped 0 bases from V and 7 bases from J, with 15 bases between. Germline CDR1 and CDR2: LGHNA and YSLEER. In nucleotides, the CDR3 is TGCGCCAGCAGCCAAGATAGGCTGGCGGGCGGTGAAAAACTGTTTTTT. This encodes CASSQDRLAGGEKLFF.

The chain has TRBV15 and TRBJ2-2; D ambiguous. There are 15 residues in the CDR3. Per the germline V gene, CDR1 is LNHNV and CDR2 is YYDKDF (reference sequence). V was trimmed by 8 bases and J by 6 bases, leaving 19 bases between them. The CDR3 DNA reads as TGTGCCACCCGAGGCATTCGAGAACTCGCCGGGGAGCTGTTTTTT. It yields the protein CATRGIRELAGELFF.

This clonotype was observed many times. The rearrangement uses TRBV11-3 and TRBJ2-3; D perhaps matches TRBD1 (5 bases). There are 15 residues in the CDR3. Germline V gene data show CDR1 as SGHNT and CDR2 as YENEEA. Deletions cut 0 bases from V and 2 bases from J, with 9 bases between. CDR3 sequence reads: CASSLEGGATDTQYF. The CDR3 nucleotides read TGTGCCAGCAGCTTAGAAGGTGGGGCCACAGATACGCAGTATTTT. Together with reference TRBV11-3 and TRBJ2-3, the CDR3 gives the full variable domain: EAGVVQSPRYKIIEKKQPVAFWCNPISGHNTLYWYLQNLGQGPELLIRYENEEAVDDSQLPKDRFSAERLKGVDSTLKIQPAELGDSAVYLCASSLEGGATDTQYFGPGTRLTVL.

The sample holds many counts of this clonotype. The chain uses TRBV7-2 and TRBJ2-5; D perhaps matches TRBD2 (5 bases). Germline loops: CDR1 SGHTA, CDR2 FQGNSA. V lost 1 base and J lost 4, with 13 bases in between. The CDR3 sequence is 15 residues long. In DNA, the CDR3 is TGTGCCAGCAGCTTAGGAGCGGCGGGTGGAGAGACCCAGTACTTC. Amino acids: CASSLGAAGGETQYF.

This clonotype was counted many times. This chain uses TRBV5-6 with TRBJ2-1; 8 bases fit TRBD1. Per the germline V gene, CDR1 is SGHDT and CDR2 is YYEEEE. The junction had 6 bases not matched to a gene; V was cut back by 4 bases and J by 0 bases. The CDR3 contains 16 residues. CDR3 residues: CASSPRDRSSYNEQFF. CDR3 in DNA: TGTGCCAGCAGCCCGAGGGACAGGAGCTCCTACAATGAGCAGTTCTTC.

In regard to this clonotype: This may come from a read error, since a much larger clone is one base off. J is TRBJ2-5 and V is TRBV5-1; D might be TRBD1 or TRBD2, each matching 6 bases. Germline CDR1 is SGHRS and CDR2 is YFSETQ. The CDR3 length is 14 residues. CDR3 in DNA: TGCGCCAGCAGCTCGGGGGCGATTGGAGAGACCCAGTCCTTC. This sequence encodes CASSSGAIGETQSF.

This clonotype was seen ten or more times. This chain links TRBV27 with TRBJ2-1; perhaps TRBD2 as D (6 bases). The V gene's germline CDR1 is MNHEY and CDR2 SMNVEV (reference sequence). Trimming cost V 1 base and J 6 bases, with 13 bases left between them. The CDR3 is 15 residues long. CDR3 protein: CASSLWGAGVNEQFF. CDR3 in DNA: TGTGCCAGCAGTTTATGGGGAGCGGGTGTCAATGAGCAGTTCTTC.

This clonotype was seen repeatedly, ten times or more. The genes are TRBV2 and TRBJ2-4; D gene ambiguous. Germline V gene data show CDR1 as SNHLY and CDR2 as FYNNEI. This CDR3 spans 13 amino acids. Deletions cut 7 bases from V and 3 bases from J, with 10 bases between. CDR3 residues: CASNLLDKNIQYF. For the CDR3, the DNA is TGTGCCAGCAATTTACTGGACAAAAACATTCAGTACTTC.

This chain joins TRBV15 and TRBJ1-2; 7 bases agree with TRBD1. The CDR3 length is 16 residues. V was clipped by 0 bases and J by 3 bases; unmatched bases: 7. Germline values: CDR1 LNHNV, CDR2 YYDKDF (reference sequence). The CDR3 DNA reads as TGTGCCACCAGCAGAGATCCCGGGGGGACAGACTATGGCTACACCTTC. It translates to CATSRDPGGTDYGYTF.

In this sample, this clonotype turned up a few times. This sequence joins TRBV7-2 and TRBJ1-2; a possible D gene is TRBD1 (5 bases). The length of the CDR3 is 12 residues. V shed 5 bases and J shed 6 bases, with 10 bases lying between them. Germline assignment: CDR1 SGHTA and CDR2 FQGNSA. CDR3 amino acids: CASSPKTDGYTF. DNA for the CDR3: TGTGCCAGCAGCCCGAAGACAGATGGCTACACCTTC.

The sample holds many counts of this clonotype. This chain uses TRBV7-3 with TRBJ1-5; D is perhaps TRBD1 (5 bases). The germline V gene has CDR1 SGHTA and CDR2 FQGTGA. V was cut by 1 base and J by 7 bases, with 11 bases left in between. CDR3 length: 14 amino acids. The CDR3 region is CASSLIGGAQPQHF. CDR3 nucleotides: TGTGCCAGCAGCTTAATTGGGGGAGCCCAGCCCCAGCATTTT.

This clonotype was counted at least ten times. V gene TRBV12-3 or TRBV12-4 combines with J gene TRBJ2-3; tentative D call: TRBD2 (5 bases). The length of the CDR3 is 16 residues. V was cut by 2 bases and J by 4 bases, with 16 bases left in between. CDR3 bases: TGTGCCAGCAGTTTAAGGCGGGCCCTAAACGCAGATACGCAGTATTTT. Protein product: CASSLRRALNADTQYF.

This clonotype showed up many times. The chain carries TRBV12-3 or TRBV12-4 and TRBJ2-5; 10 nucleotides line up with TRBD2. This CDR3 is 15 amino acids long. V was clipped by 0 bases and J by 4 bases; unmatched bases: 2. CDR3 sequence (DNA): TGTGCCAGCAGTTTAGCGCTAGCGGGGGTAGAGACCCAGTACTTC. The encoded protein is CASSLALAGVETQYF.

This clonotype was seen at least ten times. The gene calls are TRBV11-2 and TRBJ2-5, with TRBD2 as a possible D gene (6 bases). The CDR3 has 14 amino acids. The V and J ends lost 4 bases and 3 bases respectively, with 12 bases between them. Looked up from germline, CDR1 is SGHAT and CDR2 is FQNNGV. The CDR3 here is CASSSGTLKETQYF. For the CDR3, the DNA is TGTGCCAGCAGCTCCGGGACTCTAAAAGAGACCCAGTACTTC. Supplemented by reference TRBV11-2 and TRBJ2-5, the full variable domain reads EAGVAQSPRYKIIEKRQSVAFWCNPISGHATLYWYQQILGQGPKLLIQFQNNGVVDDSQLPKDRFSAERLKGVDSTLKIQPAKLEDSAVYLCASSSGTLKETQYFGPGTRLLVL.

This clonotype was observed at least ten times. The chain combines TRBV28 with TRBJ2-5; D ambiguous. CDR1 and CDR2 (germline): MDHEN, SYDVKM. The CDR3 runs to 15 residues. V was cut by 3 bases and J by 4 bases, with 15 bases left in between. The CDR3 loop reads CASSFSLVGRETQYF. In nucleotides, the CDR3 is TGTGCCAGCAGTTTTTCTTTGGTAGGAAGAGAGACCCAGTACTTC.

To note about this clonotype: The junction and the germline gene differ at one end; a read error may be behind it. This sequence joins TRBV5-1 and TRBJ1-1; D unclear. This CDR3 comprises 14 residues. Germline V gives CDR1 SGHRS, CDR2 YFSETQ. The DNA for the CDR3 is TGCGCCAGCAGCCCTATGACGGTGAACACCGAAGCTTTCTTC. This translates into CASSPMTVNTEAFF.

Many counts were recorded for this clonotype. The chain has TRBV29-1 and TRBJ2-5; 10 nucleotides line up with TRBD2. This CDR3 is 13 amino acids long. Germline values: CDR1 SQVTM, CDR2 ANQGSEA. With V trimmed by 6 bases and J by 9 bases, 10 bases remained unmatched. The CDR3 here is CSVVLAGELAQYF. CDR3 bases: TGCAGCGTGGTGCTAGCGGGAGAATTGGCCCAGTACTTC.